This TCR beta chain was found in a study of T cells in Graves' hyperthyroidism and ophthalmopathy. Background on the study: Staff took peripheral blood when the initial diagnosis was made, before any treatment began.

Germline CDR1 is SGDLS and CDR2 is YYNGEE. Losses at the gene ends were 2 bases for V and 6 bases for J; bases not matched to a gene: 5. There are 13 residues in the CDR3. No ophthalmopathy progression within 18 months constituted stable Graves' hyperthyroidism. PBMCs came from roughly 10 ml fresh peripheral blood. From RNA transcripts, TCR beta CDR3 regions were amplified. A first-round RT-PCR of the TCR CDR3 used the HTBI primer set. Using its own MiXCR run on the multiplex PCR reads, TCRdb lists one record per CDR3 protein. The profile shows 300,000 to 400,000 distinct CDR3 sequences, about 15% of them singletons.

Input material: blood. V usage is TRBV9 and J usage is TRBJ2-7; 7 positions match TRBD2. This TCR was recovered from a woman aged 55 to 70 with Graves' hyperthyroidism. Here the CDR3 DNA reads TGTGCCAGCAGCGTGGGGACTACAAGCGAGCAGTACTTC. This translates into CASSVGTTSEQYF.